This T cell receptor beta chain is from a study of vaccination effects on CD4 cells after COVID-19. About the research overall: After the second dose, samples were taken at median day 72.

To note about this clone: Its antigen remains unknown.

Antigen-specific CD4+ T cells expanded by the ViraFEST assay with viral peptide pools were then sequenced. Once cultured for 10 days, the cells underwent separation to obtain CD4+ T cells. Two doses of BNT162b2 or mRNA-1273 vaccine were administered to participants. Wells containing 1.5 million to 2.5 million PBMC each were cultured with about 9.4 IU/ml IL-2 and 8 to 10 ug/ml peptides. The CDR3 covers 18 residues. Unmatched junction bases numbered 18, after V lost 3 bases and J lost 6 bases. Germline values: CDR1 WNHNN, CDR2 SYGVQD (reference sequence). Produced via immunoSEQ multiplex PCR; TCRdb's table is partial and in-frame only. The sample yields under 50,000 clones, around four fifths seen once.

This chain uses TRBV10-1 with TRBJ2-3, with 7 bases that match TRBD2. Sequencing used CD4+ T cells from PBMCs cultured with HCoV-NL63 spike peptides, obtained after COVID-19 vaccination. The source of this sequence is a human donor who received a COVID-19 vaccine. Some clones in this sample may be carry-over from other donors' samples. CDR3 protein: CASSEGGWGGLPQDTQYF. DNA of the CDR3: TGCGCCAGCAGTGAAGGAGGATGGGGGGGATTACCCCAGGATACGCAGTATTTT.